The source of this T cell receptor beta chain is a study of T cells after yellow fever vaccination. V lost 3 bases and J lost 0, with 5 bases in between. CDR1 and CDR2 (germline): SGHTA, FQGNSA. This CDR3 is 13 amino acids long. TCRdb reprocessed the 5' RACE reads with MiXCR, giving one entry per CDR3 protein. The data contain a few hundred thousand distinct CDR3 sequences, over 15% of them singletons. This clonotype was picked up many times. The receptor comes from a man aged 30-40 years who received the YFV17D yellow fever vaccine. This material consisted of PBMCs, taken 15 days after the yellow fever booster vaccination. The rearrangement uses TRBV7-2 and TRBJ1-1, with D uncertain. DNA of the CDR3: TGTGCCAGCAGCTTTTCGGTGAACACTGAAGCTTTCTTT. It is translated as CASSFSVNTEAFF.